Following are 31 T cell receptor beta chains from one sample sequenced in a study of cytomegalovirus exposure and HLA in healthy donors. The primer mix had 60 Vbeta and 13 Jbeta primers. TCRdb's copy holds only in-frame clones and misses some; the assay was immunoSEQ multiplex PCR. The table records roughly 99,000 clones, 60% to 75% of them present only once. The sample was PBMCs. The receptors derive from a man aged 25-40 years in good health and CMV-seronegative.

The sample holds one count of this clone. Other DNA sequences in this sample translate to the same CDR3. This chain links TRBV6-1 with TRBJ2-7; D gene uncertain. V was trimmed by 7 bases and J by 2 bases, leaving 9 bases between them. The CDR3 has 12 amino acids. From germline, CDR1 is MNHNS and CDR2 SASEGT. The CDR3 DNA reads TGTGCCAGCACAGGTAATACCTACGAGCAGTACTTC. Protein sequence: CASTGNTYEQYF.

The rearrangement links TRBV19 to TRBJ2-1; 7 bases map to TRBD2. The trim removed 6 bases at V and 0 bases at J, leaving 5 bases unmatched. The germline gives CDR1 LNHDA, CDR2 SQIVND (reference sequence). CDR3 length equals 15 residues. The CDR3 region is CASRSGGSSYNEQFF. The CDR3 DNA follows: TGTGCCAGTAGATCCGGGGGGAGCTCCTACAATGAGCAGTTCTTC.

CDR3 loop: CASSPPGELGVQTQYF. Written as DNA, the CDR3 is TGTGCCAGCAGCCCCCCTGGGGAATTAGGGGTACAGACCCAGTACTTC. The chain links TRBV4-2 to TRBJ2-5, with D perhaps matching TRBD1 (5 bases). Germline V CDR1 and CDR2: LGHNA, YNFKEQ. There are 16 residues in the CDR3. V lost 4 bases and J lost 6, with 21 bases in between.

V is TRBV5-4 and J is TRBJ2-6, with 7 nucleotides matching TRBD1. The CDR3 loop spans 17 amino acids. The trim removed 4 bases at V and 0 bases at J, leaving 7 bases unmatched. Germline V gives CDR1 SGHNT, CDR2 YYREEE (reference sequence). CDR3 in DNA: TGTGCCAGCAGCGTACCGGGACAGTTCTCTGGGGCCAACGTCCTGACTTTC. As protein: CASSVPGQFSGANVLTF.

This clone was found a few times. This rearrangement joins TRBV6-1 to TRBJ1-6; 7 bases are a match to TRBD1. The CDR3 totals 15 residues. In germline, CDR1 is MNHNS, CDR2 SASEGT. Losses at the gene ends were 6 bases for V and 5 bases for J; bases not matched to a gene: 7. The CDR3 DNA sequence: TGTGCCAGCAGCCACTGGACAGGAGATAATTCACCCCTCCACTTT. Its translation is CASSHWTGDNSPLHF.

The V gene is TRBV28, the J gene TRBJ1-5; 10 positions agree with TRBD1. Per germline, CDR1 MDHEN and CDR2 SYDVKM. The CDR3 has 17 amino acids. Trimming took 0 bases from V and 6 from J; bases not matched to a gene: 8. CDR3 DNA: TGTGCCAGCAGTTTATGGCCGGGACAGGGGCGCGGTCAGCCCCAGCATTTT. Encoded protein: CASSLWPGQGRGQPQHF.

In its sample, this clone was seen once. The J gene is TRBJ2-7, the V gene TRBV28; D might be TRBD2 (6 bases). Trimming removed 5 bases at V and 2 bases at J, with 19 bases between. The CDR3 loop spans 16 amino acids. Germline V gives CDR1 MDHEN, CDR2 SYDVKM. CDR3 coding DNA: TGTGCCAGCAGTGGCCGCGCGCGGGGAAGGCCCTACGAGCAGTACTTC. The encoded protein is CASSGRARGRPYEQYF.

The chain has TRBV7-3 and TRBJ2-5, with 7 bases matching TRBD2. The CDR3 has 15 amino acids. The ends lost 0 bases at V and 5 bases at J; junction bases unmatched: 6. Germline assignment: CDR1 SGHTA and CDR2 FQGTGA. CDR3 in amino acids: CASSLTGGNRETQYF. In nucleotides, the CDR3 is TGTGCCAGCAGCTTAACGGGGGGGAATCGGGAGACCCAGTACTTC. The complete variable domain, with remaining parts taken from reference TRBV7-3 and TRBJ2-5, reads GAGVSQTPSNKVTEKGKYVELRCDPISGHTALYWYRQSLGQGPEFLIYFQGTGAADDSGLPNDRFFAVRPEGSVSTLKIQRTERGDSAVYLCASSLTGGNRETQYFGPGTRLLVL.

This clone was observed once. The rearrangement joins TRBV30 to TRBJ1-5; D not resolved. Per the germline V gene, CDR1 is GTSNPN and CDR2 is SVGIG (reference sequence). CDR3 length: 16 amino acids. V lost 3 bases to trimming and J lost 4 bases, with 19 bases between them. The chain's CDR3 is CAWSFPPEGINQPQHF. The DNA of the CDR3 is TGTGCCTGGAGCTTTCCTCCTGAGGGAATTAATCAGCCCCAGCATTTT.

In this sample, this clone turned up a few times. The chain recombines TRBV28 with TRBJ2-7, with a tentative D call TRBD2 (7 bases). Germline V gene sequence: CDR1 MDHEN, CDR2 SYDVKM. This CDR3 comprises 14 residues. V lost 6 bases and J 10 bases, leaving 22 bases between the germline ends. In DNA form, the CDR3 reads TGTGCCAGCAGGGGACCGGGGGAGGGGGTTAACCAGTACTTC. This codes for CASRGPGEGVNQYF.

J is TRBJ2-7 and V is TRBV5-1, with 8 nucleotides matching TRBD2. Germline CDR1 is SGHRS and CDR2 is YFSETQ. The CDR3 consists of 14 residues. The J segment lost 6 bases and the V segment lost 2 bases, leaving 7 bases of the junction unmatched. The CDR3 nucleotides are TGCGCCAGCAGCTTACGTAGCGGGGCGGCCGAGCAGTACTTC. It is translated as CASSLRSGAAEQYF. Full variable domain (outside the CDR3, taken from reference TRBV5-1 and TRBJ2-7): KAGVTQTPRYLIKTRGQQVTLSCSPISGHRSVSWYQQTPGQGLQFLFEYFSETQRNKGNFPGRFSGRQFSNSRSEMNVSTLELGDSALYLCASSLRSGAAEQYFGPGTRLTVT.

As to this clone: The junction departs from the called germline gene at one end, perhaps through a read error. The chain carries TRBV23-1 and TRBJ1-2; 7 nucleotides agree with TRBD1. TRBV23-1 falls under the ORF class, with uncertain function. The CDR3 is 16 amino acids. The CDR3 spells CASSQFGTFRGYDYTF. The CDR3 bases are TGCGCCAGCAGTCAATTCGGGACATTCAGGGGGTATGACTACACCTTC.

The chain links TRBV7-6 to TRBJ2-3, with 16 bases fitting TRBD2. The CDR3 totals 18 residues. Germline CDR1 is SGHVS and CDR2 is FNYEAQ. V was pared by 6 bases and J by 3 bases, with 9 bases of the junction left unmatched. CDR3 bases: TGTGCCAGCAGTACCGGGACTAGCGGGGGGGCCGGGACAGATACGCAGTATTTT. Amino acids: CASSTGTSGGAGTDTQYF.

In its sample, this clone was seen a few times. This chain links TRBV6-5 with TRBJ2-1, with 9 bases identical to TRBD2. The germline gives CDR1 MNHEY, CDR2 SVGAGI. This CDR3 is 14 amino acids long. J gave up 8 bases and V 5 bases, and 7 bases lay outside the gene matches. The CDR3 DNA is TGTGCCAGCAGTCAGGGACTAGCCGGCTATGAGCAGTTCTTC. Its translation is CASSQGLAGYEQFF.

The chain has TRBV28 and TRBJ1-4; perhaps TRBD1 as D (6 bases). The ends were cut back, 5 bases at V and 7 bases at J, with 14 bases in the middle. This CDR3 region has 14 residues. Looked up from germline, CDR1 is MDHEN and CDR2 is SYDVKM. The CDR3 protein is CASSPRGSFEKLFF. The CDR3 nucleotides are TGTGCCAGCAGTCCCAGGGGTTCATTTGAAAAACTGTTTTTT.

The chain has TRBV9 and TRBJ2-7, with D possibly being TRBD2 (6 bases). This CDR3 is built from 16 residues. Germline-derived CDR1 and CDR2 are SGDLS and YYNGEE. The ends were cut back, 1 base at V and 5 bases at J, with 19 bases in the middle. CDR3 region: CASSVSLGGVKDEQYF. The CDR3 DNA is TGTGCCAGCAGCGTATCCCTGGGGGGAGTTAAGGACGAGCAGTACTTC.

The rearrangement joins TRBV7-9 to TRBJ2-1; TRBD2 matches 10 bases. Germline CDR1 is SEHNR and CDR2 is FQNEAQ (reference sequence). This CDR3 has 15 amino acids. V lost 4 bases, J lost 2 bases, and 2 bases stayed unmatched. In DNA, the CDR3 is TGTGCCAGCAGCTATAGCGGGGGGCCCTACAATGAGCAGTTCTTC. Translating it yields CASSYSGGPYNEQFF. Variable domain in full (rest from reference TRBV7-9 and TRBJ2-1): DTGVSQNPRHKITKRGQNVTFRCDPISEHNRLYWYRQTLGQGPEFLTYFQNEAQLEKSRLLSDRFSAERPKGSFSTLEIQRTEQGDSAMYLCASSYSGGPYNEQFFGPGTRLTVL.

The chain's CDR3 is CAWSFTGGTEAFF. The CDR3 nucleotides are TGTGCCTGGAGTTTTACAGGGGGCACTGAAGCTTTCTTT. V is TRBV30 and J is TRBJ1-1; TRBD1 agrees at 8 bases. This CDR3 has 13 residues. Germline trimming cut 2 bases from V and 4 bases from J; bases unmatched to any gene: 3. Germline CDR1 reads GTSNPN; CDR2 reads SVGIG (reference sequence).

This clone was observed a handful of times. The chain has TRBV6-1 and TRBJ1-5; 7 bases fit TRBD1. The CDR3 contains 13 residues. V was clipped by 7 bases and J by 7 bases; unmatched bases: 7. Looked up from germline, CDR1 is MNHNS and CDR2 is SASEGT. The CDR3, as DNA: TGTGCCAGCACCATAACAGGGGTCCAGCCCCAGCATTTT. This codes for CASTITGVQPQHF.

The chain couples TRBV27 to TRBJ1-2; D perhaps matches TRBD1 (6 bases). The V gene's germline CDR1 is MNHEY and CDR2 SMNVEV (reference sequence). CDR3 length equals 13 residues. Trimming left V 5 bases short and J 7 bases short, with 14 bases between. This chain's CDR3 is CASSRLGQSGYTF. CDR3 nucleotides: TGTGCCAGCAGTCGGCTTGGACAGTCTGGCTACACCTTC.

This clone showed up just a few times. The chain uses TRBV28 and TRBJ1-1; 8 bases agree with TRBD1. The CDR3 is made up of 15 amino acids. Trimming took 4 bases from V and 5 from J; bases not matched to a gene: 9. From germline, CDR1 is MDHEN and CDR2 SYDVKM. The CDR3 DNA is TGTGCCAGCAGTTCTCCCCAGGGGGCGAGAACTGAAGCTTTCTTT. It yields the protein CASSSPQGARTEAFF.

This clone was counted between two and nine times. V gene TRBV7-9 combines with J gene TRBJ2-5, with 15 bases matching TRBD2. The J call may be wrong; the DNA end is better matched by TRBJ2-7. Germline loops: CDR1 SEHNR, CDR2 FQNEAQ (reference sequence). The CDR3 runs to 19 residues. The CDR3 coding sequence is TGTGCCAGCAGCCAACGTAGGACCGGGACTAGCGGGGGGACCTACGAGCAGTACTTC. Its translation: CASSQRRTGTSGGTYEQYF.

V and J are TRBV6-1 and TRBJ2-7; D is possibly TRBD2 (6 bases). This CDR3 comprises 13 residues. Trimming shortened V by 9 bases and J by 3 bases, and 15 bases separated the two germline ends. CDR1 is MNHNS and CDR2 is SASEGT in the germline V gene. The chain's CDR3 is CARRCGNHYEQYF. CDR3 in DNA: TGTGCCAGGCGGTGCGGGAACCACTACGAGCAGTACTTC.

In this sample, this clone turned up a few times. CDR3 loop: CASNRGTEAFF. DNA of the CDR3: TGTGCCAGCAATCGAGGAACTGAAGCTTTCTTT. V is TRBV6-5 and J is TRBJ1-1; D gene unclear. Germline V gene data show CDR1 as MNHEY and CDR2 as SVGAGI. The CDR3 totals 11 residues. With 7 bases removed from V and 5 bases from J, the gap between germline ends came to 8 bases.

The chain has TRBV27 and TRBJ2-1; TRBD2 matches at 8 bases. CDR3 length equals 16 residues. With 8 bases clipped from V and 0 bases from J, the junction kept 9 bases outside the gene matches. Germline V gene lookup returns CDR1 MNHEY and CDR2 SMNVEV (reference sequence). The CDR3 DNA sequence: TGTGCCAGCGGCCGGAATAGCGGGGCCTCCTACAATGAGCAGTTCTTC. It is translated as CASGRNSGASYNEQFF.

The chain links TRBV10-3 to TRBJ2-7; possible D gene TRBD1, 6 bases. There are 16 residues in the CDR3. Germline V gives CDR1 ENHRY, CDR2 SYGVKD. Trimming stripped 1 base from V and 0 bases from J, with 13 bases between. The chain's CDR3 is CAISELSAGDSYEQYF. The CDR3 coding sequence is TGTGCCATCAGTGAGTTAAGTGCAGGGGACTCCTACGAGCAGTACTTC.

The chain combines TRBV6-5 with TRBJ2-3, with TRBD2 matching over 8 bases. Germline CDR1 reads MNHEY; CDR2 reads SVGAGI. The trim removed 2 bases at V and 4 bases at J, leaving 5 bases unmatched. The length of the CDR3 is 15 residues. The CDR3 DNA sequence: TGTGCCAGCAGTTACGCGCGGGGGGCGTCAGATACGCAGTATTTT. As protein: CASSYARGASDTQYF.

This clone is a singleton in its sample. The chain's CDR3 is CASSSGTGGSTDTQYF. CDR3 DNA sequence: TGTGCCAGCAGTTCTGGGACAGGGGGCTCCACAGATACGCAGTATTTT. The rearrangement joins TRBV28 to TRBJ2-3, with 12 bases lining up with TRBD1. The germline V gene encodes CDR1 MDHEN and CDR2 SYDVKM. The trim removed 4 bases at V and 2 bases at J, leaving 4 bases unmatched. The CDR3 runs 16 residues.

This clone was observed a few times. The CDR3, as DNA: TGCGCCAGCAGCTTGGAGGGGCGCGGTCAGACAGATACGCAGTATTTT. Its protein product is CASSLEGRGQTDTQYF. The chain employs TRBV5-1 and TRBJ2-3, with D possibly TRBD1 on 5 matching bases. CDR3 size: 16 residues. Germline V lookup: CDR1 SGHRS, CDR2 YFSETQ. Trimming pared 0 bases from V and 3 bases from J, leaving 14 bases between.

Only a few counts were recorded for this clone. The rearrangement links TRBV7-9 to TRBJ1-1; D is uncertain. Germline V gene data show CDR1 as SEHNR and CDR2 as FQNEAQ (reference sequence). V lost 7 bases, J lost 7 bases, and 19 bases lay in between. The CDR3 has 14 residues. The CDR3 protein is CASTNPSGGGEAFF. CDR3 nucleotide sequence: TGTGCCAGCACCAACCCATCGGGTGGAGGTGAAGCTTTCTTT.

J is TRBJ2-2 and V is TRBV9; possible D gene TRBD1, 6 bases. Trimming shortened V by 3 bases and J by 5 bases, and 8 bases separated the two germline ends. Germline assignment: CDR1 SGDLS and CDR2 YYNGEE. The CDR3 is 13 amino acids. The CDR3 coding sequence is TGTGCCAGCAGCGGGGGGCCAACCGGGGAGCTGTTTTTT. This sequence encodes CASSGGPTGELFF.